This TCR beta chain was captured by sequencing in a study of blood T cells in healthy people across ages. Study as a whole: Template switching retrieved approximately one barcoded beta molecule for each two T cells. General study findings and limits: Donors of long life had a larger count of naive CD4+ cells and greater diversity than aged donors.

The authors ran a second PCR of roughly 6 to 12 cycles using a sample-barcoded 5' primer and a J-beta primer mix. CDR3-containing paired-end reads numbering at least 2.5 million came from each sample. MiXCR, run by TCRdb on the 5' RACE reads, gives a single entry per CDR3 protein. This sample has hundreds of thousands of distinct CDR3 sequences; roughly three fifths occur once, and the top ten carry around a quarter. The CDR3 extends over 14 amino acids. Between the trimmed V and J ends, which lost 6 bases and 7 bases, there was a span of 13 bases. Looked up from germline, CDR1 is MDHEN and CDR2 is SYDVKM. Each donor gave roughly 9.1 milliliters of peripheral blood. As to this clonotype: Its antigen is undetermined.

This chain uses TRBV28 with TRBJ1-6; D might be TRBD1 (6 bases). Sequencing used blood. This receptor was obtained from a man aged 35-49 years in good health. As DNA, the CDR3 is TGTGCCAGCAGCACGGGACATGGGAATTCACCCCTCCACTTT. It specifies CASSTGHGNSPLHF.